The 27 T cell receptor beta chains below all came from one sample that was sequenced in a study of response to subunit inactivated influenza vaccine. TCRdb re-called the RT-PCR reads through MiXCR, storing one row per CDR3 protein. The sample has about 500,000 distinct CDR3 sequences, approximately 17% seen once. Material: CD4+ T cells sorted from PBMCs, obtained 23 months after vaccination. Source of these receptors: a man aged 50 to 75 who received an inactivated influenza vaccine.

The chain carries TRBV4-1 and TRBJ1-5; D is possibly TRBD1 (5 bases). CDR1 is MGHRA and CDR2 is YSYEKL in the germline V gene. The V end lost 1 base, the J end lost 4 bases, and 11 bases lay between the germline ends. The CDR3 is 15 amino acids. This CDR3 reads CASSQGRDRNQPQHF. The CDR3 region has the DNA TGCGCCAGCAGCCAAGGCCGGGACCGTAATCAGCCCCAGCATTTT.

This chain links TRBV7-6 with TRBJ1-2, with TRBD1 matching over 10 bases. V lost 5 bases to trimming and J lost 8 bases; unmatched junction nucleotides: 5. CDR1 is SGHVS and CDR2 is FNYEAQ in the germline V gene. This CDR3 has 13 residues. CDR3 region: CASSRDRGQGYTF. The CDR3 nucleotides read TGTGCCAGCAGCCGAGACAGGGGGCAGGGCTACACCTTC.

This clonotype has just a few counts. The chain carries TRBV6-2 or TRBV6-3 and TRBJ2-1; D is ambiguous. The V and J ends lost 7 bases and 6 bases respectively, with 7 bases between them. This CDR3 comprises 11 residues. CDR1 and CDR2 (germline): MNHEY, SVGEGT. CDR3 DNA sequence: TGTGCCAGCACCGTTGGCAATGAGCAGTTCTTC. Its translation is CASTVGNEQFF.

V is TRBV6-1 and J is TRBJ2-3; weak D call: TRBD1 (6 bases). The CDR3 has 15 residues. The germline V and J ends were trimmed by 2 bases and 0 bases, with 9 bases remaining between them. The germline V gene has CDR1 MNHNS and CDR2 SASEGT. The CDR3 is CASSEMGHSTDTQYF. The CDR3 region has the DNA TGTGCCAGCAGTGAAATGGGACACAGCACAGATACGCAGTATTTT.

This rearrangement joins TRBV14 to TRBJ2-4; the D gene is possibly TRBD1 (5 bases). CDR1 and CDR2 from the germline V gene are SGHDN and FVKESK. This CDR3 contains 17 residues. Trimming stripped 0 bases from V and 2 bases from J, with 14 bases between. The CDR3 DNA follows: TGTGCCAGCAGCCAAGAAGGTGGGGCAGTTTCCAAAAACATTCAGTACTTC. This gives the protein CASSQEGGAVSKNIQYF.

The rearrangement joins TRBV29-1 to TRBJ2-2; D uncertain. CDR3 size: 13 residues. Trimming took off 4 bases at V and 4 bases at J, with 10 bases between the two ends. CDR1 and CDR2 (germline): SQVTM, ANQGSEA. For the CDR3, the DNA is TGCAGCGTTGCAAGGGCTGCCACCGGGGAGCTGTTTTTT. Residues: CSVARAATGELFF.

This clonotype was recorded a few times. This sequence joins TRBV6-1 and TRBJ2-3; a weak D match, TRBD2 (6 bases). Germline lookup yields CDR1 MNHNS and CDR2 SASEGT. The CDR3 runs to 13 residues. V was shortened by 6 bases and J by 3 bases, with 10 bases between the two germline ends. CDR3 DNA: TGTGCCAGCAGACTAGCTAGAACAGATACGCAGTATTTT. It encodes CASRLARTDTQYF.

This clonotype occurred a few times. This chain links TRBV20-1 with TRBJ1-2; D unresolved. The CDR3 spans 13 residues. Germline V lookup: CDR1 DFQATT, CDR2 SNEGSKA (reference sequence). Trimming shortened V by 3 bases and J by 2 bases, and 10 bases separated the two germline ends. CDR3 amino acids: CSASTGVNYGYTF. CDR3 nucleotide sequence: TGCAGTGCTAGTACGGGAGTGAACTATGGCTACACCTTC.

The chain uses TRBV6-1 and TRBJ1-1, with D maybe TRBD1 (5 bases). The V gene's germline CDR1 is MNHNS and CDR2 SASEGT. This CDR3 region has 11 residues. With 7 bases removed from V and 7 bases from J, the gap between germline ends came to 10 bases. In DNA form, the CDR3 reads TGTGCCAGCACGTACAGGAATGAAGCTTTCTTT. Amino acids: CASTYRNEAFF.

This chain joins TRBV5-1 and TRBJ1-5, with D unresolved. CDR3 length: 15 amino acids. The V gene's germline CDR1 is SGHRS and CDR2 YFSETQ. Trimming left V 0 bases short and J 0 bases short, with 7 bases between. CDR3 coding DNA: TGCGCCAGCAGCTTGGGGCCGAATAGCAATCAGCCCCAGCATTTT. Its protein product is CASSLGPNSNQPQHF.

CDR3 in amino acids: CASSPQYGGGSTQYF. The CDR3 nucleotides read TGTGCCAGCAGCCCTCAGTACGGCGGCGGAAGTACGCAGTATTTT. The V and J genes are TRBV7-2 and TRBJ2-3; no firm D call. The germline V and J ends were trimmed by 5 bases and 8 bases, with 20 bases remaining between them. CDR3 length: 15 residues. Per the germline V gene, CDR1 is SGHTA and CDR2 is FQGNSA.

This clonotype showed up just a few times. The CDR3 coding sequence is TGTGCCGTGGACAGGGGGGACACCGGGGAGCTGTTTTTT. Amino acids: CAVDRGDTGELFF. V is TRBV30 and J is TRBJ2-2, with TRBD1 matching 10 bases. The CDR3 length is 13 residues. In germline, CDR1 is GTSNPN, CDR2 SVGIG (reference sequence). The ends lost 8 bases at V and 3 bases at J; junction bases unmatched: 3.

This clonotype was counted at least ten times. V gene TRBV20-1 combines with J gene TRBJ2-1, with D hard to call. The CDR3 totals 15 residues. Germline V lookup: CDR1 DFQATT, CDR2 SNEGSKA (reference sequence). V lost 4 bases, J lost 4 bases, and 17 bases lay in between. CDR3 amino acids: CSATTSGRSYNEQFF. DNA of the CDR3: TGCAGTGCTACAACCTCCGGACGGTCGTACAATGAGCAGTTCTTC.

In DNA form, the CDR3 reads TGTGCCAGCTCACCACCGGTCTCACAGAGAAATGAGCAGTTCTTC. Protein sequence: CASSPPVSQRNEQFF. This chain joins TRBV18 and TRBJ2-1, with D unresolved. Trimming removed 0 bases at V and 7 bases at J, with 13 bases between. Per the germline V gene, CDR1 is KGHSH and CDR2 is LQKENI. The CDR3 is 15 amino acids.

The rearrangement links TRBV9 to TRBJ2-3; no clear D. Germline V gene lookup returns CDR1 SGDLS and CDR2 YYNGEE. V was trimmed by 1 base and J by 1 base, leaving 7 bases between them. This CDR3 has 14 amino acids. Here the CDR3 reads CASSVQLGTDTQYF. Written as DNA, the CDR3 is TGTGCCAGCAGCGTACAGTTGGGCACAGATACGCAGTATTTT. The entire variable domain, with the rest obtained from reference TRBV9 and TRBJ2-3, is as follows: DSGVTQTPKHLITATGQRVTLRCSPRSGDLSVYWYQQSLDQGLQFLIQYYNGEERAKGNILERFSAQQFPDLHSELNLSSLELGDSALYFCASSVQLGTDTQYFGPGTRLTVL.

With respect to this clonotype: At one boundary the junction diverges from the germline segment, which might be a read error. CDR3 nucleotides: TGTGCCAGTAAAGGGACAGTGAACACTGAAGTTTTCTTT. It is translated as CASKGTVNTEVFF. The chain links TRBV19 to TRBJ1-1; TRBD1 matches at 7 bases. In germline, CDR1 is LNHDA, CDR2 SQIVND (reference sequence). The CDR3 totals 13 residues.

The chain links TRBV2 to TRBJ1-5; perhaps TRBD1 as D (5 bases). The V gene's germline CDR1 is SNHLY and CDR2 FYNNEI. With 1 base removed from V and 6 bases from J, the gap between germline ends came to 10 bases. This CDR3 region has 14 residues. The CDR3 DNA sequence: TGTGCCAGCAGTGAAGAGCAGGGCGGTCAGCCCCAGCATTTT. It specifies CASSEEQGGQPQHF.

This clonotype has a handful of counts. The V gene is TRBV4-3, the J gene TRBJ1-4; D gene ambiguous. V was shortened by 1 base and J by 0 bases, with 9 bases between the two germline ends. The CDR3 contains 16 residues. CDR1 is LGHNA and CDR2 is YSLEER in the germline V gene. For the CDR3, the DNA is TGCGCCAGCAGCCAAGGAGTAGGGACAACTAATGAAAAACTGTTTTTT. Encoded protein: CASSQGVGTTNEKLFF.

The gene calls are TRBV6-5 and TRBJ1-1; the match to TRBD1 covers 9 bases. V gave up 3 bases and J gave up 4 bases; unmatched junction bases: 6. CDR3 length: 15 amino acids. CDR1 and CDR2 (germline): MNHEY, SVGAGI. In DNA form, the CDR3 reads TGTGCCAGCAGTTATTACAGGGGGCAGATCACTGAAGCTTTCTTT. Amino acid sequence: CASSYYRGQITEAFF.

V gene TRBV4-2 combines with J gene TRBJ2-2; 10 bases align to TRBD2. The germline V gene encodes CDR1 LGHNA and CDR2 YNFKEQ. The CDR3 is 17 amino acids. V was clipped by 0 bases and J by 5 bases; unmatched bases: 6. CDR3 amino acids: CASSQDGLAGVTGELFF. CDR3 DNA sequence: TGTGCCAGCAGCCAAGATGGGCTAGCGGGGGTGACCGGGGAGCTGTTTTTT.

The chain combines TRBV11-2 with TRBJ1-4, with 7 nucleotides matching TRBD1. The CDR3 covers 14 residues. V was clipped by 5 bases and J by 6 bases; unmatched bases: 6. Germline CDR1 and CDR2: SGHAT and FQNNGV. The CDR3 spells CASSRGTAYEKLFF. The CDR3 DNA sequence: TGTGCCAGCAGCCGCGGGACAGCATATGAAAAACTGTTTTTT.

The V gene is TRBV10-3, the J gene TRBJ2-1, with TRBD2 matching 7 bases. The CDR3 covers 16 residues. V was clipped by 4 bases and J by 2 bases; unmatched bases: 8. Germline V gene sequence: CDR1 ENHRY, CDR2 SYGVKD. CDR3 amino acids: CAISALSGRAYNEQFF. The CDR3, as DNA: TGTGCCATCAGTGCCCTCAGTGGGAGGGCCTACAATGAGCAGTTCTTC.

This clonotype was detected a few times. The CDR3 loop is CASSTWTGGNGYTF. The DNA of the CDR3 is TGTGCCAGCAGCACCTGGACAGGGGGAAATGGCTACACCTTC. This sequence joins TRBV12-3 or TRBV12-4 and TRBJ1-2; 10 bases fit TRBD1. Trimming cost V 6 bases and J 6 bases; bases outside gene matches: 7. The CDR3 totals 14 residues.

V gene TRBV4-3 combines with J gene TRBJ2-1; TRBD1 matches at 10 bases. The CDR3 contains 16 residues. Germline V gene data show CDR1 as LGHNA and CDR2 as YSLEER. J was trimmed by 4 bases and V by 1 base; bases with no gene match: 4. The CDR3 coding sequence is TGCGCCAGCAGCCAAGGAGGACAGGGGGGTTACAATGAGCAGTTCTTC. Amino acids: CASSQGGQGGYNEQFF.

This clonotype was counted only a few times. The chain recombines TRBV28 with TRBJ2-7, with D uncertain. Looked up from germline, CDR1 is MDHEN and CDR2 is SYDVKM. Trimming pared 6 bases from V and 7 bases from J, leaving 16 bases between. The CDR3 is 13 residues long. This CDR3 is CASRWASGDEQYF. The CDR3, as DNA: TGTGCCAGCAGGTGGGCCAGTGGGGATGAGCAGTACTTC.

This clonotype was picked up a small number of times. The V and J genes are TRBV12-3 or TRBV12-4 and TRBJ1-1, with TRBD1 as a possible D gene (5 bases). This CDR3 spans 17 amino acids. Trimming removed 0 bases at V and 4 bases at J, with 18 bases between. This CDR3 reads CASSLAGSGQGGTEAFF. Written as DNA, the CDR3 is TGTGCCAGCAGTTTAGCGGGTAGTGGCCAGGGAGGCACTGAAGCTTTCTTT.

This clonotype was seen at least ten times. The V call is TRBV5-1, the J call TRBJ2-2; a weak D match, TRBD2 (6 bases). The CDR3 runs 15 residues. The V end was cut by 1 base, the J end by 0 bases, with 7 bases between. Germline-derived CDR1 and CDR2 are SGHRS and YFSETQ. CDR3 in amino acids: CASSLWGANTGELFF. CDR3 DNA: TGCGCCAGCAGCTTGTGGGGGGCGAACACCGGGGAGCTGTTTTTT. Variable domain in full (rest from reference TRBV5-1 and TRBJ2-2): KAGVTQTPRYLIKTRGQQVTLSCSPISGHRSVSWYQQTPGQGLQFLFEYFSETQRNKGNFPGRFSGRQFSNSRSEMNVSTLELGDSALYLCASSLWGANTGELFFGEGSRLTVL.